This T cell receptor (beta chain) is drawn from a study of T cell responses to AZD1222 COVID-19 vaccine (dated by TCRdb to 2020 to 2022). Regarding the study in general: Because spike-specific TCR depth and breadth did not differ between the two schedules, AZD1222 recipients who got a second dose at roughly 4 weeks were pooled with those who got a second dose at roughly 12 weeks. TCR sequencing was performed for approximately 240 trial participants, of whom about 200 were given two doses of AZD1222 and some 26 were given two doses of MenACWY control vaccine. Enrollment into the trials was organized by age into subgroups of 18-55, 56-69 and 70-plus years, and those subgroups contained roughly 150, 30 and 60 TCR-sequenced participants, respectively.

On the study overall, not on this receptor specifically: CD4 TCRs associated with the vaccine covered the entire spike protein, and the dominant responses were in regions 160-218 and 743-854. The 56-69-year group was small, and its depth increase did not reach significance, likely because of low power. Participants were mostly white British, with more females than males. The authors suggested clonal diversity may have been underestimated. Nearly half of unique spike-specific TCRs reportedly recognized epitopes outside regions mutated in the B.1.351 and B.1.1.7 variants. After two AZD1222 doses, spike-specific TCR breadth and depth were significantly higher than at day 0 and than in MenACWY recipients. Because no day 14 peak-response samples were available, the repertoires could be characterized only after the peak T cell response. Only five to seven AZD1222 recipients were SARS-CoV-2 seropositive at baseline, limiting conclusions about previously exposed vaccinees.

As to this clone: Its antigen is currently not known. One base away there is no much larger clone; base qualities are not given.

Based on the germline V gene, the CDR1 and CDR2 sequences are MNHNS and SASEGT. V gives up 1 base and J gives up 10 bases, and the segment between their germline ends measures 19 bases. Taken from cysteine to phenylalanine, the CDR3 has 15 residues. The kept DNA is CDR3 alone, 45 bases in frame from the first base. The sample's time point label, decoded: baseline before first vaccination. Vaccinee samples came from UK trials COV001 and COV002, including a single-blind randomized controlled phase 2/3 trial of AZD1222 (ChAdOx1 nCoV-19) in healthy adults. For TCRbeta chain sequencing, PBMC samples from trial participants were taken at day 0 and at day 28 after the second dose. The CDR3 regions of human TCRbeta chains were subjected to immunosequencing. The paper's data handling went like this. Repertoire TCRs were matched against a reference library of SARS-CoV-2-specific TCRs generated with the MIRA antigen-specificity platform. Breadth was defined as the fraction of unique TCRs that were SARS-CoV-2-associated. Depth was defined as the fraction of total T cells that were SARS-CoV-2-associated. Using the MIRA data, each spike-specific TCR was assigned both to the spike region to which the TCR was reactive and to a CD4 or CD8 class. Log10-transformed breadth and depth values were compared by one-way ANOVA with Sidak's multiple comparisons tests. TCRdb obtained this table from immuneACCESS and retained in-frame rearrangements with V and J assigned. These tables miss some clones; where compared with another copy, unresolved V genes account for less than half of the shortfall, and the remainder is unexplained. The D gene and trimming were derived from the DNA, and the V and J assignments and clone size from that table. Present in this sample are approximately 150,000 clones, 80% to 95% of which were seen just once. The ten largest account for less than 2.5% of the sample.

The sequence joins TRBV6-1 to TRBJ1-2, with a tentative D gene TRBD1 over 6 matching bases. The clonotype originates from an adult in good health. Sample: peripheral blood, taken on day 0 of AZD1222 vaccination. The CDR3 loop reads CASSEGPTGSGPYTF. Here is the DNA: TGTGCCAGCAGTGAAGGGCCCACAGGGTCTGGTCCCTACACCTTC.